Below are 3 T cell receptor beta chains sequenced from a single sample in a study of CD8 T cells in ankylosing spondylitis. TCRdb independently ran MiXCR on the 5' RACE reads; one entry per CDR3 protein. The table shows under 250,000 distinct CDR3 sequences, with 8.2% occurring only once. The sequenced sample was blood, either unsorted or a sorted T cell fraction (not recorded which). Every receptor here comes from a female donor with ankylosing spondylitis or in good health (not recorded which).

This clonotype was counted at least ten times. Written as DNA, the CDR3 is TGCAGTGCTAGAGATTGGAGGAGCTCCTATAATTCACCCCTCCACTTT. Translated, it gives CSARDWRSSYNSPLHF. The chain uses TRBV20-1 and TRBJ1-6; the D is unclear. Germline loops: CDR1 DFQATT, CDR2 SNEGSKA (reference sequence). The CDR3 has 16 amino acids. V was shortened by 0 bases and J by 0 bases, with 9 bases between the two germline ends.

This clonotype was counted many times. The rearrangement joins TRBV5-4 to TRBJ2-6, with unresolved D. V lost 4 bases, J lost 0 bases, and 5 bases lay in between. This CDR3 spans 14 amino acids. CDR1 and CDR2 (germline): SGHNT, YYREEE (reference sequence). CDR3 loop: CASSRDSGANVLTF. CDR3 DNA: TGTGCCAGCAGCAGGGACTCTGGGGCCAACGTCCTGACTTTC.

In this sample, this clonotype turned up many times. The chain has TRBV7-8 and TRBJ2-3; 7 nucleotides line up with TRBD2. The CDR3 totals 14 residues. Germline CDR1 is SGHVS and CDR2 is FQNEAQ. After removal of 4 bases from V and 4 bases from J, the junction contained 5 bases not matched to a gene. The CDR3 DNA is TGTGCCAGCAGCTCCAGACGGGGGGCAGATACGCAGTATTTT. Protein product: CASSSRRGADTQYF.